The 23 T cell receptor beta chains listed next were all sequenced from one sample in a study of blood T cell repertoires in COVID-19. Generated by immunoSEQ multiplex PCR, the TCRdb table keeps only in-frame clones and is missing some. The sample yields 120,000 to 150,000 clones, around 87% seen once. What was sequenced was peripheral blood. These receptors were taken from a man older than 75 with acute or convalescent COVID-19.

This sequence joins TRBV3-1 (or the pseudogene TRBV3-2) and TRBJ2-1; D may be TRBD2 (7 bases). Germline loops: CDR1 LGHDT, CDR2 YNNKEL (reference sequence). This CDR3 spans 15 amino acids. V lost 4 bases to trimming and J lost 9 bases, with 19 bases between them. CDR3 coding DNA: TGTGCCAGCAGCCCGGCGGGGGCGGGAAAGGTTGAGCAGTTCTTC. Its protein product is CASSPAGAGKVEQFF.

The CDR3 here is CASSLNSFNEQFF. CDR3 DNA: TGTGCCAGCAGCTTAAACAGCTTCAATGAGCAGTTCTTC. The chain employs TRBV7-9 and TRBJ2-1; D unresolved. The CDR3 length is 13 residues. Germline assignment: CDR1 SEHNR and CDR2 FQNEAQ (reference sequence). V lost 2 bases to trimming and J lost 6 bases, with 8 bases between them.

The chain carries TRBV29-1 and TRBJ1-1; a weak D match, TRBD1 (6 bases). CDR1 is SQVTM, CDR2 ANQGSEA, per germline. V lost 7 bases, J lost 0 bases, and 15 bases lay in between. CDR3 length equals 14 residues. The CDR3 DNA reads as TGCAGCGGAATCGGACAGCGAGTGAACACTGAAGCTTTCTTT. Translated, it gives CSGIGQRVNTEAFF.

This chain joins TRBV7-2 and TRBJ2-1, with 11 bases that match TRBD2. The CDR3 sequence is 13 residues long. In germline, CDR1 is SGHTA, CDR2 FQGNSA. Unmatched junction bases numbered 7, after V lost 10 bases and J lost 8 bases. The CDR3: CANAWTSGYEQFF. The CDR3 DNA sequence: TGTGCCAACGCCTGGACTAGCGGGTATGAGCAGTTCTTC. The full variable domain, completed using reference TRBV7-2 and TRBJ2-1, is GAGVSQSPSNKVTEKGKDVELRCDPISGHTALYWYRQSLGQGLEFLIYFQGNSAPDKSGLPSDRFSAERTGGSVSTLTIQRTQQEDSAVYLCANAWTSGYEQFFGPGTRLTVL.

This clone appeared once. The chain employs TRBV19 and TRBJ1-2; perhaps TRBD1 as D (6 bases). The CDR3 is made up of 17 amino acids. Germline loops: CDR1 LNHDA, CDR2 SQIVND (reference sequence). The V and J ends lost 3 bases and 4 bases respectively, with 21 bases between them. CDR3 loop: CASSIVGAGVDRYGYTF. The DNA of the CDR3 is TGTGCCAGTAGTATTGTCGGAGCAGGGGTTGATCGCTATGGCTACACCTTC.

The CDR3 nucleotides are TGTGCCAGCAGTGAAGGAGGGGGGGTCTCTGAAGCTTTCTTT. Protein sequence: CASSEGGGVSEAFF. This chain connects TRBV2 to TRBJ1-1, with D maybe TRBD1 (6 bases). Germline CDR1 is SNHLY and CDR2 is FYNNEI. The CDR3 runs 14 residues. Trimming cost V 1 base and J 6 bases, with 12 bases left between them.

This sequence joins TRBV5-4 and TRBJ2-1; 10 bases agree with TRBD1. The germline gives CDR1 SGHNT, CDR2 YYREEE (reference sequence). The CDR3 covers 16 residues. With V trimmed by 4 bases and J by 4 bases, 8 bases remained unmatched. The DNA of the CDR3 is TGTGCCAGCAGCGCTACTCCGGGACAGGGGTACAATGAGCAGTTCTTC. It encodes CASSATPGQGYNEQFF. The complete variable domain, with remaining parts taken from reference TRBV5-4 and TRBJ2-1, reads ETGVTQSPTHLIKTRGQQVTLRCSSQSGHNTVSWYQQALGQGPQFIFQYYREEENGRGNFPPRFSGLQFPNYSSELNVNALELDDSALYLCASSATPGQGYNEQFFGPGTRLTVL.

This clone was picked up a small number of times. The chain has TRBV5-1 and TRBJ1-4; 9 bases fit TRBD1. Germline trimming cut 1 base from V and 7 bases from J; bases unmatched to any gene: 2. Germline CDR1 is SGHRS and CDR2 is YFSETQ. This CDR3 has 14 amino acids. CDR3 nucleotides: TGCGCCAGCAGCTTGTGGGACAGGGCTGAAAAACTGTTTTTT. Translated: CASSLWDRAEKLFF.

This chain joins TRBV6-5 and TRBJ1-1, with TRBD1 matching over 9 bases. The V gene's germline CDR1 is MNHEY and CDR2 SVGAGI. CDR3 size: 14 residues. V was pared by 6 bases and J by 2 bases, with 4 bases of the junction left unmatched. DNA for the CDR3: TGTGCCAGCAGCCAAACAGGGGGCAACACTGAAGCTTTCTTT. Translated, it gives CASSQTGGNTEAFF.

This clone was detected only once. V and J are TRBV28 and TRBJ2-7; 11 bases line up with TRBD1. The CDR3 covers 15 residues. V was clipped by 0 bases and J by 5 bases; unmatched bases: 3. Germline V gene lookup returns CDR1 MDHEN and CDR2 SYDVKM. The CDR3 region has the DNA TGTGCCAGCAGTTTATGGGGGACAGGGGGAAACGAGCAGTACTTC. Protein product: CASSLWGTGGNEQYF.

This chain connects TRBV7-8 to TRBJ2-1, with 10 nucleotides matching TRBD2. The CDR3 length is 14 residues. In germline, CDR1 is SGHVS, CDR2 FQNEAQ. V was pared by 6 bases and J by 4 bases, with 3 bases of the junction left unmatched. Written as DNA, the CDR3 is TGTGCCAGCAGGCTAGCGGGGGAATACAATGAGCAGTTCTTC. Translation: CASRLAGEYNEQFF.

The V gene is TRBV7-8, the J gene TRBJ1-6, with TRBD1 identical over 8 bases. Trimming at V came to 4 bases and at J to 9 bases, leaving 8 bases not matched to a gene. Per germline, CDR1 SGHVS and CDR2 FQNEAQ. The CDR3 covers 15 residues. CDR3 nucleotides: TGTGCCAGCAGCTCGTCGACAGGGGCTCTTTCACCCCTCCACTTT. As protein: CASSSSTGALSPLHF.

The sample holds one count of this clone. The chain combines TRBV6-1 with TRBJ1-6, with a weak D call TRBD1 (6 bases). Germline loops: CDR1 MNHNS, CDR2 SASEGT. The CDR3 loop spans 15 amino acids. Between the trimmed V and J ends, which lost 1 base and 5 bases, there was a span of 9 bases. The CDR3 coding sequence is TGTGCCAGCAGTGAAGTCACAGGGAATAATTCACCCCTCCACTTT. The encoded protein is CASSEVTGNNSPLHF.

CDR3 DNA sequence: TGTGCCAGTAGTATTTCGGGAGGGCCCCCAGATACGCAGTATTTT. Translation gives CASSISGGPPDTQYF. The chain has TRBV19 and TRBJ2-3, with 8 positions matching TRBD2. The CDR3 length is 15 residues. The germline V gene has CDR1 LNHDA and CDR2 SQIVND (reference sequence). J was trimmed by 4 bases and V by 3 bases; bases with no gene match: 6.

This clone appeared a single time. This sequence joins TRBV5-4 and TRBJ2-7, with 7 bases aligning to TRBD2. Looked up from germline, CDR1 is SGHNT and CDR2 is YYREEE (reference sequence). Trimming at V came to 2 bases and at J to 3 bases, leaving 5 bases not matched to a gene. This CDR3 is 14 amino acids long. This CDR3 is CASSFGGGRYEQYF. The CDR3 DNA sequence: TGTGCCAGCAGCTTCGGCGGGGGACGCTACGAGCAGTACTTC.

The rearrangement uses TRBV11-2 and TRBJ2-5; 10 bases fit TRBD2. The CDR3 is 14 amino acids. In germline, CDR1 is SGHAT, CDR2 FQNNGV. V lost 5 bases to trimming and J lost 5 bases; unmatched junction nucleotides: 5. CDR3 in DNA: TGTGCCAGCAGCCCTAGCGGGAGCTGGGAGACCCAGTACTTC. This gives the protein CASSPSGSWETQYF.

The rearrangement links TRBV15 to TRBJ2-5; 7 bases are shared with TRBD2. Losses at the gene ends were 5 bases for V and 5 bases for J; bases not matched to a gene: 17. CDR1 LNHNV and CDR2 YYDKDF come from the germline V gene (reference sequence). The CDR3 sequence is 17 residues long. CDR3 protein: CATSGGDRAALGETQYF. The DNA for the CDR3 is TGTGCCACCAGCGGGGGGGACCGGGCCGCTCTTGGGGAGACCCAGTACTTC.

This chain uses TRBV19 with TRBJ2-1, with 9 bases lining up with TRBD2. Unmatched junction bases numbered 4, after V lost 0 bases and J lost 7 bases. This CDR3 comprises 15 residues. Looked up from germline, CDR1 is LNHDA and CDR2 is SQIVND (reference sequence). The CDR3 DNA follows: TGTGCCAGTAGTATAGATGGGACTAGCTCTAATGAGCAGTTCTTC. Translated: CASSIDGTSSNEQFF. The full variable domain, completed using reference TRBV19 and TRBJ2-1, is DGGITQSPKYLFRKEGQNVTLSCEQNLNHDAMYWYRQDPGQGLRLIYYSQIVNDFQKGDIAEGYSVSREKKESFPLTVTSAQKNPTAFYLCASSIDGTSSNEQFFGPGTRLTVL.

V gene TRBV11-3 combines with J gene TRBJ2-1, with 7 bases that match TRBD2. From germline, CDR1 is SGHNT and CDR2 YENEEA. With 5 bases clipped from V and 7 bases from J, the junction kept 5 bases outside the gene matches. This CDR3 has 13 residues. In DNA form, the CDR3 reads TGTGCCAGCAGCAGCGGGACTGGGAATGAGCAGTTCTTC. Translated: CASSSGTGNEQFF. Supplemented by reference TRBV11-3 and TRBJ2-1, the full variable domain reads EAGVVQSPRYKIIEKKQPVAFWCNPISGHNTLYWYLQNLGQGPELLIRYENEEAVDDSQLPKDRFSAERLKGVDSTLKIQPAELGDSAVYLCASSSGTGNEQFFGPGTRLTVL.

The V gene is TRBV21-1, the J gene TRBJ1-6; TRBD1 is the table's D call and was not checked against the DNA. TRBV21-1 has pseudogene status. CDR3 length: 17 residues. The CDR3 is CASSKVLRDRGNSPLHF. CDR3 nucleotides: TGTGCCAGCAGCAAAGTCCTTAGGGACAGGGGTAATTCACCCCTCCACTTT.

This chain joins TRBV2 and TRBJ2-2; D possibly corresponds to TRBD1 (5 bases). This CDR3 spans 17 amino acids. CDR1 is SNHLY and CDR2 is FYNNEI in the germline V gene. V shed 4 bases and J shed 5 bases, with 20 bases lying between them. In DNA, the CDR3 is TGTGCCAGCAGTGTACAGGCCGTCTTTGCCGGGACCGGGGAGCTGTTTTTT. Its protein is CASSVQAVFAGTGELFF.

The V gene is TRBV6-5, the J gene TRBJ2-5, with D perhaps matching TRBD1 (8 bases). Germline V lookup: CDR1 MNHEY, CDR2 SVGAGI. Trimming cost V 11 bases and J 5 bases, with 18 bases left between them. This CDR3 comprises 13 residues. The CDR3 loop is CAGGDRRDETQYF. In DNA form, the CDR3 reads TGTGCCGGGGGGGACAGGAGAGACGAGACCCAGTACTTC.

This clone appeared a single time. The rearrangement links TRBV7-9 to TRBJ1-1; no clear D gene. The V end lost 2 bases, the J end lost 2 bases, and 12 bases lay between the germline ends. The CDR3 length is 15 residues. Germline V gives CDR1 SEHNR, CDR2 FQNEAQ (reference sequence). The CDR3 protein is CASSLLLRLNTEAFF. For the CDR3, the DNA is TGTGCCAGCAGCTTATTGTTGCGGCTCAACACTGAAGCTTTCTTT.